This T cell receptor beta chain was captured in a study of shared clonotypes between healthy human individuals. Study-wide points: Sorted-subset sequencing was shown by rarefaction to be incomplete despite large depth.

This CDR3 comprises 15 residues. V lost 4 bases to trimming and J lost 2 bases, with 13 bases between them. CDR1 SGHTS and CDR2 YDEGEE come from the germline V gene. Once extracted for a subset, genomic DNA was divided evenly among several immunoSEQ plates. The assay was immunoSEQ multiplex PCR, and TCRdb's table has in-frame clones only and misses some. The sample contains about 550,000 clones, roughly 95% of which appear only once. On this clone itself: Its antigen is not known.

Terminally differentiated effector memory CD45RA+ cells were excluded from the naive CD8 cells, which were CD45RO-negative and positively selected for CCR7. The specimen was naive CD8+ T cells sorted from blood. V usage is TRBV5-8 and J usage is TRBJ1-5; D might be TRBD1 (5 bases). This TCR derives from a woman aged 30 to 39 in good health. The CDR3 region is CASSAQGRGNQPQHF. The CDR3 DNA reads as TGTGCCAGCAGCGCCCAGGGAAGGGGCAATCAGCCCCAGCATTTT.